One sample yielded the 25 T cell receptor beta chains listed below, sequenced in a study of regulatory T cells in long-lasting Graves disease (TCRdb year 2021). Library preparation employed multiplex PCR. Reads for this sample came from an Illumina HiSeq 4000. iRepertoire HTBI primers and Arm-PCR amplification of CDR3 regions were used to construct TCR beta libraries. The raw public data were reprocessed by TCRdb itself: fastp quality trimming at Q25, MiXCR clonotype calling, in-frame beta chains only. Entries are consolidated by CDR3 protein sequence, retaining the most common genes and DNA. The sample contains fewer than 650,000 distinct CDR3 sequences, about 16% of them found a single time. In total, the top ten clones hold approximately 12% of the sample. In light of the paper, this sample's time point label describes: newly diagnosed GD, antithyroid drugs for less than 3 months. For both TCR sequencing and RNA sequencing, RNA was extracted from PBMCs using TRIzol.

The same sample was also used in a study of T cells in Graves' hyperthyroidism and ophthalmopathy.

The material was peripheral blood mononuclear cells (PBMCs), obtained at new diagnosis, from a patient treated with antithyroid drugs. These TCRs come from a man younger than 35 with Graves disease. Donor details come from another sample of the same person, matched by shared clones.

This clonotype has more than one count but fewer than ten. This chain links TRBV12-3 or TRBV12-4 with TRBJ2-3; 9 bases align to TRBD2. The CDR3 has 17 amino acids. V shed 3 bases, J shed 5 bases, and the junction held 12 bases outside the gene matches. The CDR3 nucleotides are TGTGCCAGCAGTTTCGGGCCTAGCGGGAATTATAGAGATACGCAGTATTTT. Residues: CASSFGPSGNYRDTQYF.

There are a few counts of this clonotype. V is TRBV27 and J is TRBJ1-6; TRBD1 aligns across 9 bases. Looked up from germline, CDR1 is MNHEY and CDR2 is SMNVEV (reference sequence). The CDR3 loop spans 19 amino acids. V gave up 5 bases and J gave up 3 bases; unmatched junction bases: 14. The CDR3 reads CASSVTGGRFLNYNSPLHF. CDR3 bases: TGTGCCAGCAGTGTCACAGGGGGCCGATTTCTCAACTATAATTCACCCCTCCACTTT.

This clonotype occurred a few times. The chain carries TRBV10-3 and TRBJ2-3; TRBD1 matches 7 bases. The V segment lost 6 bases and the J segment 2 bases; nucleotides outside the gene matches: 11. This CDR3 has 16 residues. Germline V lookup: CDR1 ENHRY, CDR2 SYGVKD. CDR3 protein: CAIRIDRATHTDTQYF. CDR3 sequence (DNA): TGTGCCATCAGGATCGACAGGGCGACTCACACAGATACGCAGTATTTT.

In its sample, this clonotype was seen many times. The chain couples TRBV6-1 to TRBJ2-7; maybe TRBD1 (6 bases). V lost 5 bases and J lost 1, with 15 bases in between. CDR1 and CDR2 (germline): MNHNS, SASEGT. The CDR3 loop spans 15 amino acids. CDR3 coding DNA: TGTGCCAGCAGTACTACAGGGTACAGTTCCTACGAGCAGTACTTC. Its protein is CASSTTGYSSYEQYF.

About this clonotype itself: Just one base apart from a much larger clone, this may be a read error. The chain links TRBV12-3 or TRBV12-4 to TRBJ2-3; a weak D match, TRBD1 (6 bases). The ends were cut back, 3 bases at V and 1 base at J, with 11 bases in the middle. The CDR3 totals 15 residues. The CDR3 coding sequence is TGTGCCAGCAGTTTCCGGACAGAGGGCACAGATACGCAGTATTTT. Translating it yields CASSFRTEGTDTQYF.

This clonotype was observed a few times. The rearrangement joins TRBV7-9 to TRBJ2-7; 9 bases map to TRBD2. V shed 5 bases and J 1 base; nucleotides not matched to a gene: 3. There are 14 residues in the CDR3. The germline V gene has CDR1 SEHNR and CDR2 FQNEAQ (reference sequence). The CDR3 is CASSITSGSYEQYF. CDR3 sequence (DNA): TGTGCCAGCAGCATAACTAGCGGGTCCTACGAGCAGTACTTC. The complete variable domain, with remaining parts taken from reference TRBV7-9 and TRBJ2-7, reads DTGVSQNPRHKITKRGQNVTFRCDPISEHNRLYWYRQTLGQGPEFLTYFQNEAQLEKSRLLSDRFSAERPKGSFSTLEIQRTEQGDSAMYLCASSITSGSYEQYFGPGTRLTVT.

The chain joins TRBV30 to TRBJ2-5; D unclear. The CDR3 is made up of 12 amino acids. Germline CDR1 and CDR2: GTSNPN and SVGIG (reference sequence). V lost 4 bases to trimming and J lost 2 bases, with 8 bases between them. The CDR3 loop is CAWKGPQETQYF. CDR3 in DNA: TGTGCCTGGAAAGGTCCTCAAGAGACCCAGTACTTC.

J is TRBJ2-1 and V is TRBV20-1, with 10 bases identical to TRBD2. The germline CDR1 and CDR2 sequences are DFQATT and SNEGSKA (reference sequence). The V gene end was trimmed by 3 bases and the J gene end by 0 bases; junction bases not matched to a gene: 17. This CDR3 comprises 20 residues. DNA for the CDR3: TGCAGTGCTAGTTCCCTTTGGACTAGCGGTGAGGGCGGCTCCTACAATGAGCAGTTCTTC. This gives the protein CSASSLWTSGEGGSYNEQFF.

This clonotype was seen repeatedly, ten times or more. The genes are TRBV3-1 and TRBJ1-2, with 8 bases fitting TRBD1. The CDR3 totals 14 residues. CDR1 and CDR2 from the germline V gene are LGHDT and YNNKEL (reference sequence). The trim removed 7 bases at V and 2 bases at J, leaving 6 bases unmatched. For the CDR3, the DNA is TGTGCCAGCACCCCGGACAGGGCGAACTATGGCTACACCTTC. It is translated as CASTPDRANYGYTF.

In this sample, this clonotype turned up many times. This chain uses TRBV2 with TRBJ1-2; D possibly corresponds to TRBD1 (6 bases). Germline V gene lookup returns CDR1 SNHLY and CDR2 FYNNEI. Trimming pared 6 bases from V and 5 bases from J, leaving 13 bases between. This CDR3 comprises 13 residues. The CDR3 region has the DNA TGTGCCAGCAGAGATACAGGGACTTATGGCTACACCTTC. Its translation: CASRDTGTYGYTF.

This rearrangement joins TRBV30 to TRBJ2-7, with D perhaps matching TRBD2 (6 bases). Germline CDR1 reads GTSNPN; CDR2 reads SVGIG (reference sequence). Trimming stripped 0 bases from V and 2 bases from J, with 11 bases between. CDR3 length: 14 residues. The CDR3 reads CAWSVGTRPYEQYF. As DNA, the CDR3 is TGTGCCTGGAGTGTCGGGACTCGACCCTACGAGCAGTACTTC.

This clonotype appeared many times. The V gene is TRBV30, the J gene TRBJ2-5; 13 nucleotides agree with TRBD2. The CDR3 loop spans 16 amino acids. The germline gives CDR1 GTSNPN, CDR2 SVGIG (reference sequence). Unmatched junction bases numbered 8, after V lost 2 bases and J lost 5 bases. The CDR3 loop is CAWSPGTSGMKETQYF. As DNA, the CDR3 is TGTGCCTGGAGTCCAGGGACTAGCGGGATGAAGGAGACCCAGTACTTC.

The sample holds a few counts of this clonotype. J is TRBJ2-1 and V is TRBV28; weak D call: TRBD1 (5 bases). Between the trimmed V and J ends, which lost 5 bases and 5 bases, there was a span of 13 bases. The CDR3 runs to 14 residues. From germline, CDR1 is MDHEN and CDR2 SYDVKM. CDR3 nucleotide sequence: TGTGCCAGCAGTACTTTGACAGAAAACAATGAGCAGTTCTTC. Amino acid sequence: CASSTLTENNEQFF.

V and J are TRBV28 and TRBJ1-2; 9 bases agree with TRBD1. Germline CDR1 reads MDHEN; CDR2 reads SYDVKM. V lost 5 bases to trimming and J lost 8 bases; unmatched junction nucleotides: 6. The length of the CDR3 is 13 residues. The CDR3: CASSQGTGSGYTF. The DNA of the CDR3 is TGTGCCAGCAGTCAAGGGACAGGGAGCGGCTACACCTTC.

This clonotype was counted at least ten times. V and J are TRBV7-8 and TRBJ1-2; D possibly corresponds to TRBD1 (5 bases). The V and J ends lost 0 bases and 3 bases respectively, with 8 bases between them. This CDR3 has 14 amino acids. CDR1 SGHVS and CDR2 FQNEAQ come from the germline V gene. The CDR3 sequence: CASSLARGDYGYTF. CDR3 sequence (DNA): TGTGCCAGCAGCTTAGCGAGGGGAGACTATGGCTACACCTTC. The whole variable domain, remainder taken from reference TRBV7-8 and TRBJ1-2, is GAGVSQSPRYKVAKRGQDVALRCDPISGHVSLFWYQQALGQGPEFLTYFQNEAQLDKSGLPSDRFFAERPEGSVSTLKIQRTQQEDSAVYLCASSLARGDYGYTFGSGTRLTVV.

The V call is TRBV18, the J call TRBJ2-1, with 14 bases lining up with TRBD2. The CDR3 is 16 residues long. CDR1 is KGHSH, CDR2 LQKENI, per germline. The ends lost 0 bases at V and 8 bases at J; junction bases unmatched: 3. CDR3 protein: CASSPPETSGRDEQFF. Here the CDR3 DNA reads TGTGCCAGCTCACCACCTGAGACTAGCGGGAGGGATGAGCAGTTCTTC. The whole variable domain, filled in from reference TRBV18 and TRBJ2-1, reads NAGVMQNPRHLVRRRGQEARLRCSPMKGHSHVYWYRQLPEEGLKFMVYLQKENIIDESGMPKERFSAEFPKEGPSILRIQQVVRGDSAAYFCASSPPETSGRDEQFFGPGTRLTVL.

Only a few counts were recorded for this clonotype. The chain is built from TRBV27 and TRBJ2-7; 7 nucleotides match TRBD1. With 4 bases clipped from V and 1 base from J, the junction kept 10 bases outside the gene matches. The CDR3 is 16 residues long. Germline assignment: CDR1 MNHEY and CDR2 SMNVEV (reference sequence). The CDR3 nucleotides read TGTGCCAGCAGTTCCGTTGACAGGGCGTATTCCTACGAGCAGTACTTC. It is translated as CASSSVDRAYSYEQYF.

The chain couples TRBV9 to TRBJ2-1; 11 bases are shared with TRBD1. With 0 bases clipped from V and 8 bases from J, the junction kept 4 bases outside the gene matches. The CDR3 is 15 residues long. Germline loops: CDR1 SGDLS, CDR2 YYNGEE. The DNA for the CDR3 is TGTGCCAGCAGCGTAGAGGGACAGGGGGAGGATGAGCAGTTCTTC. Translating gives CASSVEGQGEDEQFF.

This clonotype was observed a few times. J is TRBJ1-2 and V is TRBV7-9, with D perhaps matching TRBD1 (6 bases). Trimming shortened V by 5 bases and J by 4 bases, and 17 bases separated the two germline ends. The CDR3 is 15 amino acids. Germline CDR1 SEHNR, CDR2 FQNEAQ (reference sequence). This chain's CDR3 is CASSPRTGGGYGYTF. The DNA of the CDR3 is TGTGCCAGCAGCCCAAGGACCGGAGGGGGCTATGGCTACACCTTC.

In its sample, this clonotype was seen many times. The CDR3 DNA reads as TGCGCCAGCAGCTCCCTCCCAGGGGAGAACACTGAAGCTTTCTTT. Encoded protein: CASSSLPGENTEAFF. The chain uses TRBV5-1 and TRBJ1-1; weak D call: TRBD1 (6 bases). The CDR3 is 15 residues long. Trimming took off 3 bases at V and 1 base at J, with 13 bases between the two ends. The germline CDR1 and CDR2 sequences are SGHRS and YFSETQ.

This clonotype has at least ten counts. The chain joins TRBV30 to TRBJ2-3; unclear D gene. The CDR3 contains 17 residues. The V end was cut by 0 bases, the J end by 0 bases, with 16 bases between. The germline CDR1 and CDR2 sequences are GTSNPN and SVGIG (reference sequence). The chain's CDR3 is CAWSVRMSFRSTDTQYF. Written as DNA, the CDR3 is TGTGCCTGGAGTGTTAGGATGAGCTTTAGAAGCACAGATACGCAGTATTTT.

This clonotype has a handful of counts. This chain connects TRBV10-2 to TRBJ1-1; 9 bases fit TRBD1. Germline V gene lookup returns CDR1 WSHSY and CDR2 SAAADI. The CDR3 spans 14 residues. V was pared by 11 bases and J by 5 bases, with 12 bases of the junction left unmatched. In nucleotides, the CDR3 is TGCGCCGGCTCTCCGGGACAGGGTTGGACTGAAGCTTTCTTT. Translation: CAGSPGQGWTEAFF.

This clonotype was observed a few times. This chain connects TRBV10-2 to TRBJ2-2; 9 bases are a match to TRBD2. Losses at the gene ends were 9 bases for V and 7 bases for J; bases not matched to a gene: 6. Germline V gene sequence: CDR1 WSHSY, CDR2 SAAADI. CDR3 length: 13 amino acids. The CDR3 loop is CASRGLAVGELFF. CDR3 nucleotides: TGCGCCAGTCGGGGACTAGCCGTCGGGGAGCTGTTTTTT.

At least ten counts were recorded for this clonotype. The genes are TRBV2 and TRBJ2-7; D is unresolved. This CDR3 is built from 13 residues. The germline V and J ends were trimmed by 4 bases and 6 bases, with 13 bases remaining between them. The germline gives CDR1 SNHLY, CDR2 FYNNEI. For the CDR3, the DNA is TGTGCCAGCAGTGTTGGAGTTGTTGGCGAGCAGTACTTC. Translation gives CASSVGVVGEQYF.

This clonotype was counted many times. The chain carries TRBV12-3 or TRBV12-4 and TRBJ1-5; possible D gene TRBD1, 6 bases. V shed 5 bases and J shed 2 bases, with 10 bases lying between them. The CDR3 extends over 14 amino acids. The CDR3 here is CASSGGTGNQPQHF. CDR3 sequence (DNA): TGTGCCAGCAGTGGGGGCACGGGCAATCAGCCCCAGCATTTT.